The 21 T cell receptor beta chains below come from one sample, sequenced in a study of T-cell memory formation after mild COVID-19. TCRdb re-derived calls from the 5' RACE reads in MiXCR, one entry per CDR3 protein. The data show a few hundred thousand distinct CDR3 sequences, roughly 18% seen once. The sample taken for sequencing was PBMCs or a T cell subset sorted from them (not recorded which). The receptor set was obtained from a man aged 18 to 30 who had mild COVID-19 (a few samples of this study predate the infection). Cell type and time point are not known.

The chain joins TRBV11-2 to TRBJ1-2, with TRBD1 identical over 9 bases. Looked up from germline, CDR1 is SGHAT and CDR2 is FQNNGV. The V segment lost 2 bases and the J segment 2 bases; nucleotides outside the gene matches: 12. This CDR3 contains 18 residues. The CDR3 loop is CASSLRWGTTGGNYGYTF. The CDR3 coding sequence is TGTGCCAGCAGCTTAAGGTGGGGGACGACAGGGGGAAACTATGGCTACACCTTC.

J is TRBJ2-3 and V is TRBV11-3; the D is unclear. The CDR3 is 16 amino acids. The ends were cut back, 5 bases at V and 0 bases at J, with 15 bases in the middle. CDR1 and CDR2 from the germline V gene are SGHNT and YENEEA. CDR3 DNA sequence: TGTGCCAGCAGCGCCCACAGTGCCTCTAGCACAGATACGCAGTATTTT. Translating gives CASSAHSASSTDTQYF.

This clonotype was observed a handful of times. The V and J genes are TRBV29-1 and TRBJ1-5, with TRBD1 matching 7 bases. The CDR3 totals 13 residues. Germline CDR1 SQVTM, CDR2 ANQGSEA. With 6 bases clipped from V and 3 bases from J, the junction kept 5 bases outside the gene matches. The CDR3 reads CSVVGQANQPQHF. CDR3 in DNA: TGCAGCGTGGTAGGACAGGCCAATCAGCCCCAGCATTTT.

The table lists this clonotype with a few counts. The CDR3 DNA follows: TGTGCCAGCAGCATTCGAGGGGGCAACTATGGCTACACCTTC. Translated: CASSIRGGNYGYTF. The rearrangement links TRBV11-2 to TRBJ1-2; 7 nucleotides line up with TRBD1. This CDR3 comprises 14 residues. Trimming cost V 5 bases and J 2 bases; bases outside gene matches: 5. Germline loops: CDR1 SGHAT, CDR2 FQNNGV. The full variable domain, in which reference TRBV11-2 and TRBJ1-2 provide the parts outside the CDR3, is EAGVAQSPRYKIIEKRQSVAFWCNPISGHATLYWYQQILGQGPKLLIQFQNNGVVDDSQLPKDRFSAERLKGVDSTLKIQPAKLEDSAVYLCASSIRGGNYGYTFGSGTRLTVV.

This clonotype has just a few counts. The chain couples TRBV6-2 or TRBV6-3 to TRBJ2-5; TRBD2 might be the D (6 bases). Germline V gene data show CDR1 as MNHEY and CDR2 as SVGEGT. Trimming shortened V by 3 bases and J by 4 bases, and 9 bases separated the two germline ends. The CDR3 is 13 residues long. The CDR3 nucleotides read TGTGCCAGCAGTTATGGAGGGGTAGAGACCCAGTACTTC. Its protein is CASSYGGVETQYF.

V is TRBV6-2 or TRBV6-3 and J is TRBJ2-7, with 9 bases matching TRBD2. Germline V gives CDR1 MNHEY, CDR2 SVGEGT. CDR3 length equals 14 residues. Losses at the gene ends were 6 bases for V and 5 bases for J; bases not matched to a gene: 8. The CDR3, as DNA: TGTGCCAGCAGGGAAGCGGGGGGCCCAAACGAGCAGTACTTC. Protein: CASREAGGPNEQYF.

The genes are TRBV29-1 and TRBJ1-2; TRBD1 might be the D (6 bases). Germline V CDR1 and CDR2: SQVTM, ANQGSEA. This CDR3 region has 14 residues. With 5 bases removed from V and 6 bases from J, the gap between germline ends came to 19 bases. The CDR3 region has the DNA TGCAGCGTTCCGGGACACCCTTCGGGCCATGGCTACACCTTC. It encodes CSVPGHPSGHGYTF.

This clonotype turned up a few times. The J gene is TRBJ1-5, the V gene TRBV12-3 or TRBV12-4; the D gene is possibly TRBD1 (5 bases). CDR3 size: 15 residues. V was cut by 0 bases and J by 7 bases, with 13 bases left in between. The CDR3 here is CASSLALSEGQPQHF. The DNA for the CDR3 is TGTGCCAGCAGTTTAGCGCTCTCCGAGGGGCAGCCCCAGCATTTT.

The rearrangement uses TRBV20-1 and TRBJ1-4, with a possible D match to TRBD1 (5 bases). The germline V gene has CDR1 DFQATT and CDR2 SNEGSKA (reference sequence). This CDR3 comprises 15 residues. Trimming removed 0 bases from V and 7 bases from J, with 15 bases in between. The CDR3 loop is CSAREDPPRGEKLFF. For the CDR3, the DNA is TGCAGTGCTAGAGAGGATCCACCTAGGGGTGAAAAACTGTTTTTT.

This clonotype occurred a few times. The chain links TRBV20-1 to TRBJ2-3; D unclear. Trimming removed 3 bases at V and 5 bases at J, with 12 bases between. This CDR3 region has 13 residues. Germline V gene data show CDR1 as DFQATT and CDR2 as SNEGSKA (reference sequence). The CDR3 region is CSASRAPIDTQYF. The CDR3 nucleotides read TGCAGTGCTAGTAGAGCCCCGATAGATACGCAGTATTTT.

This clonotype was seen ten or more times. CDR3 sequence: CASSIGQGYSPLHF. DNA for the CDR3: TGTGCCAGTAGTATCGGACAGGGGTATTCACCCCTCCACTTT. The chain is built from TRBV19 and TRBJ1-6; 9 bases are a match to TRBD1. The V segment lost 3 bases and the J segment 8 bases; nucleotides outside the gene matches: 2. The CDR3 loop spans 14 amino acids. Germline V lookup: CDR1 LNHDA, CDR2 SQIVND (reference sequence).

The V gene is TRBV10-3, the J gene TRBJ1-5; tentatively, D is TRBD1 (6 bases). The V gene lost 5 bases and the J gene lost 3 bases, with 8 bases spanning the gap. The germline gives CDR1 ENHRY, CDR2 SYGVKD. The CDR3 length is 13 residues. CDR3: CAISPGANQPQHF. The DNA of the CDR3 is TGTGCCATCAGTCCGGGGGCCAATCAGCCCCAGCATTTT.

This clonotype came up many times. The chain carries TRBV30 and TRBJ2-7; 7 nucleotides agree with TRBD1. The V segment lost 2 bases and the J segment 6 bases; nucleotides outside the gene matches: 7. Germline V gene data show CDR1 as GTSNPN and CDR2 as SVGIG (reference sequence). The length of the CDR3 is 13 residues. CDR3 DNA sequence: TGTGCCTGGAGTTCCGCGACAGGGACCGAGCAGTACTTC. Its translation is CAWSSATGTEQYF. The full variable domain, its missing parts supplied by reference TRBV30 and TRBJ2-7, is SQTIHQWPATLVQPVGSPLSLECTVEGTSNPNLYWYRQAAGRGLQLLFYSVGIGQISSEVPQNLSASRPQDRQFILSSKKLLLSDSGFYLCAWSSATGTEQYFGPGTRLTVT.

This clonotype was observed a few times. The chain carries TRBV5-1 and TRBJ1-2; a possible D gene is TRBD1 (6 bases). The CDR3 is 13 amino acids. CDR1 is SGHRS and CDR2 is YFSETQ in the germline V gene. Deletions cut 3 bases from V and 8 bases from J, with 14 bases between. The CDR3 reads CASSSQGGNGYTF. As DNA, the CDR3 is TGCGCCAGCAGCTCGCAAGGGGGGAACGGCTACACCTTC.

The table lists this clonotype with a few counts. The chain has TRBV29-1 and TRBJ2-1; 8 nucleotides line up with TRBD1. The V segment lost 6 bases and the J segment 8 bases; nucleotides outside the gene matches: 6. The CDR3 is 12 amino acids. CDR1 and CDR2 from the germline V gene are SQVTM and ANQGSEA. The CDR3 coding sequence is TGCAGCGTCGAAACAGGGGGTGATGAGCAGTTCTTC. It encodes CSVETGGDEQFF.

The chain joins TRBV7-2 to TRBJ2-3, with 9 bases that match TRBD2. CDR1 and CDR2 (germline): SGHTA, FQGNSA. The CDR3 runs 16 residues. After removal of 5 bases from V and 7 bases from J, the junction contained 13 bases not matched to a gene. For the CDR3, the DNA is TGTGCCAGCAGCCCCGGCTCGCGGGGGGGCCCAAATACGCAGTATTTT. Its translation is CASSPGSRGGPNTQYF.

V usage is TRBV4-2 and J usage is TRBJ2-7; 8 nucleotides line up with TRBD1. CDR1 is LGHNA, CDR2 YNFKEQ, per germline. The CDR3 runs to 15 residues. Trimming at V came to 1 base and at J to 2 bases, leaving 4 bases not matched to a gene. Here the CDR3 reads CASSQGGQEAYEQYF. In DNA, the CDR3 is TGTGCCAGCAGCCAAGGGGGACAGGAAGCCTACGAGCAGTACTTC.

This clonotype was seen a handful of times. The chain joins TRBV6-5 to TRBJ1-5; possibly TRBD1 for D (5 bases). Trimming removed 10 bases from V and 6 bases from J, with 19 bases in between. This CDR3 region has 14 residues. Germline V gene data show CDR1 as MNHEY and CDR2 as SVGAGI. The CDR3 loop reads CATSNTGFFQPQHF. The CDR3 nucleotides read TGTGCCACATCCAACACAGGCTTCTTTCAGCCCCAGCATTTT.

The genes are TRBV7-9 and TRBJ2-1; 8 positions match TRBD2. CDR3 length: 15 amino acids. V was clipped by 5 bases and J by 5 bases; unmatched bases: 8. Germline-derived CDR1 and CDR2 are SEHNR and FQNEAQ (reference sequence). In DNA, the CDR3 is TGTGCCAGCAGCGACGCCAGCGGGGGCCACAATGAGCAGTTCTTC. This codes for CASSDASGGHNEQFF. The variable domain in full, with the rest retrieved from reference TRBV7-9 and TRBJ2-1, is DTGVSQNPRHKITKRGQNVTFRCDPISEHNRLYWYRQTLGQGPEFLTYFQNEAQLEKSRLLSDRFSAERPKGSFSTLEIQRTEQGDSAMYLCASSDASGGHNEQFFGPGTRLTVL.

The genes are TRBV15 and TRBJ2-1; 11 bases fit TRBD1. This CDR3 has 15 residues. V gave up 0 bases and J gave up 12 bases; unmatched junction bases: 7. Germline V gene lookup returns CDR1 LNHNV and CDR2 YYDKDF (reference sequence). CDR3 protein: CATSRDLGDRGSQFF. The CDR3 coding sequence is TGTGCCACCAGCAGAGATTTGGGGGACAGGGGGTCGCAGTTCTTC.

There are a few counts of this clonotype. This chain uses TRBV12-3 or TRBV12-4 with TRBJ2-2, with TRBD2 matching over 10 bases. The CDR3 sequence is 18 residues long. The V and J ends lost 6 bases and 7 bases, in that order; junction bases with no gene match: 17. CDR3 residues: CASRTPWASGGKVGELFF. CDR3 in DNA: TGTGCCAGCAGGACTCCCTGGGCTAGCGGGGGAAAAGTCGGGGAGCTGTTTTTT.